A single sample gave rise to the 3 T cell receptor beta chains below, sequenced in a study of blood T cell repertoires in COVID-19. Assay used: immunoSEQ multiplex PCR; TCRdb lists only in-frame clones, some missing. The sample lists about 390,000 clones, about 87% occurring once. Sequenced: peripheral blood. All receptors come from a woman aged 55-69 years with COVID-19, enrolled during active disease.

CDR3 in DNA: TGTGCCAGCAGTGGCCACCTAGGGGGCAGGGGTAATGAAAAACTGTTTTTT. It yields the protein CASSGHLGGRGNEKLFF. The chain joins TRBV25-1 to TRBJ1-4; 7 nucleotides align to TRBD1. With 4 bases clipped from V and 4 bases from J, the junction kept 12 bases outside the gene matches. The CDR3 spans 17 residues. The germline V gene has CDR1 MGHDK and CDR2 SYGVNS.

This clone was seen only once. The chain links TRBV12-3 or TRBV12-4 to TRBJ1-6; D is perhaps TRBD1 (5 bases). V was pared by 8 bases and J by 9 bases, with 14 bases between. The CDR3 totals 13 residues. The CDR3 DNA reads as TGTGCCAGCGCCAGGGTCGTTACTTCACCCCTCCACTTT. Its protein product is CASARVVTSPLHF.

The chain couples TRBV30 to TRBJ2-7; D uncertain. This CDR3 spans 11 amino acids. CDR1 and CDR2 (germline): GTSNPN, SVGIG (reference sequence). The V end was cut by 3 bases, the J end by 5 bases, with 8 bases between. CDR3: CAWRAVHEQYF. The CDR3 bases are TGTGCCTGGAGGGCCGTCCACGAGCAGTACTTC. The full variable domain, completed using reference TRBV30 and TRBJ2-7, is SQTIHQWPATLVQPVGSPLSLECTVEGTSNPNLYWYRQAAGRGLQLLFYSVGIGQISSEVPQNLSASRPQDRQFILSSKKLLLSDSGFYLCAWRAVHEQYFGPGTRLTVT.